Listed below are T cell receptor beta chains from one sample, sequenced in a study of lymphopenia after photon versus proton radiotherapy. TCRdb's copy holds only in-frame clones and misses some; the assay was immunoSEQ multiplex PCR. The sample lists some 25,000 clones; approximately 85% were seen once. Sequencing was performed on peripheral blood, taken from a patient treated with photon-based radiotherapy. Receptors were obtained from a young man with gastric cancer. Both conserved end residues are part of each CDR3. A D gene is named only where the DNA matches it firmly. Size tells how often a clone was seen (once, few, many) or the class of an expanded clone, and some rows leave it out.

CDR3aa: CASSFGQGLLAFF
CDR3nt: TGTGCCAGCAGTTTCGGGCAGGGGTTACTAGCTTTCTTT
j_gene: TRBJ1-1
d_gene: NA
abundance: NA
v_gene: TRBV25-1

CDR3aa: CASSFGGGSGEQYF
CDR3nt: TGTGCCAGCAGCTTTGGTGGGGGGTCTGGCGAGCAGTACTTC
j_gene: TRBJ2-7
d_gene: NA
abundance: NA
v_gene: TRBV7-2

CDR3aa: CASSRQGSTDTQYF
CDR3nt: TGTGCCAGCAGCCGACAGGGGAGCACAGATACGCAGTATTTT
j_gene: TRBJ2-3
d_gene: TRBD1
abundance: NA
v_gene: TRBV5-4

CDR3aa: CATSPRGQGNAGYTF
CDR3nt: TGTGCCACCAGCCCGCGGGGACAGGGTAACGCTGGCTACACCTTC
j_gene: TRBJ1-2
d_gene: TRBD1
abundance: NA
v_gene: TRBV15

CDR3aa: CASSVGDRGFIGEQFF
CDR3nt: TGTGCCAGCAGTGTAGGGGACAGGGGTTTTATTGGTGAGCAGTTCTTC
j_gene: TRBJ2-1
d_gene: TRBD1
abundance: NA
v_gene: TRBV28

CDR3aa: CASSLYDSSGELFF
CDR3nt: TGTGCCAGCAGCCTATACGACAGCTCCGGGGAGCTGTTTTTT
j_gene: TRBJ2-2
d_gene: NA
abundance: NA
v_gene: TRBV11-3

CDR3aa: CASSHPGRGLGEQYF
CDR3nt: TGTGCCAGCAGCCACCCGGGTCGGGGGCTCGGAGAGCAGTACTTC
j_gene: TRBJ2-7
d_gene: NA
abundance: NA
v_gene: TRBV7-9

CDR3aa: CASSLSGGKNIQYF
CDR3nt: TGTGCCAGCAGCTTGTCGGGGGGCAAAAACATTCAGTACTTC
j_gene: TRBJ2-4
d_gene: TRBD2
abundance: NA
v_gene: TRBV5-6

CDR3aa: CASSLGGTSGYEQYF
CDR3nt: TGTGCCAGCAGCTTAGGAGGGACTAGCGGCTACGAGCAGTACTTC
j_gene: TRBJ2-7
d_gene: TRBD2
abundance: NA
v_gene: TRBV7-9

CDR3aa: CASSAGGGTGELFF
CDR3nt: TGTGCCAGCAGCGCGGGGGGAGGCACCGGGGAGCTGTTTTTT
j_gene: TRBJ2-2
d_gene: TRBD2
abundance: NA
v_gene: TRBV9

CDR3aa: CASRGSSGGYTF
CDR3nt: TGTGCCAGCAGGGGGTCCTCCGGAGGCTACACCTTC
j_gene: TRBJ1-2
d_gene: NA
abundance: NA
v_gene: TRBV2

CDR3aa: CASSQDLQGSDGYTF
CDR3nt: TGTGCCAGCAGCCAAGATCTTCAGGGTTCGGATGGCTACACCTTC
j_gene: TRBJ1-2
d_gene: NA
abundance: once
v_gene: TRBV4-2

CDR3aa: CASRTGLDTEAFF
CDR3nt: TGTGCCAGTCGTACAGGGCTCGACACTGAAGCTTTCTTT
j_gene: TRBJ1-1
d_gene: NA
abundance: NA
v_gene: TRBV19

CDR3aa: CASSLDRNEQFF
CDR3nt: TGCGCCAGCAGCCTCGACAGGAATGAGCAGTTCTTC
j_gene: TRBJ2-1
d_gene: NA
abundance: NA
v_gene: TRBV4-1

CDR3aa: CATNLLNEQYF
CDR3nt: TGTGCCACCAACCTTCTTAACGAGCAGTACTTC
j_gene: TRBJ2-7
d_gene: NA
abundance: NA
v_gene: TRBV6-1

CDR3aa: CASAQRGEDQPQHF
CDR3nt: TGTGCTAGTGCTCAAAGGGGGGAAGATCAGCCCCAACATTTT
j_gene: TRBJ1-5
d_gene: NA
abundance: NA
v_gene: TRBV12-5

CDR3aa: CASSVAGGNQPQHF
CDR3nt: TGTGCCAGCAGTGTGGCAGGCGGCAATCAGCCCCAGCATTTT
j_gene: TRBJ1-5
d_gene: NA
abundance: NA
v_gene: TRBV25-1

CDR3aa: CASSISGLAGVGTDTQYF
CDR3nt: TGTGCCAGTAGTATCAGTGGACTAGCGGGAGTGGGGACAGATACGCAGTATTTT
j_gene: TRBJ2-3
d_gene: TRBD2
abundance: NA
v_gene: TRBV19

CDR3aa: CASSQDWEGGSSYEQYF
CDR3nt: TGTGCCAGCAGCCAAGATTGGGAGGGGGGGAGCTCCTACGAGCAGTACTTC
j_gene: TRBJ2-7
d_gene: NA
abundance: NA
v_gene: TRBV4-2

CDR3aa: CASSPTSGPPYEQYF
CDR3nt: TGTGCCAGCTCCCCCACTAGCGGTCCTCCCTACGAGCAGTACTTC
j_gene: TRBJ2-7
d_gene: TRBD2
abundance: NA
v_gene: TRBV18

CDR3aa: CASSTTGNEKLFF
CDR3nt: TGTGCCAGCAGTACGACGGGCAATGAAAAACTGTTTTTT
j_gene: TRBJ1-4
d_gene: NA
abundance: NA
v_gene: TRBV6-6

CDR3aa: CASSLGADYNEQFF
CDR3nt: TGTGCCAGCAGCCTAGGGGCCGACTACAATGAGCAGTTCTTC
j_gene: TRBJ2-1
d_gene: NA
abundance: few
v_gene: TRBV7-3

CDR3aa: CASSARTGGDTQYF
CDR3nt: TGTGCCAGCAGCGCACGGACAGGGGGGGATACGCAGTATTTT
j_gene: TRBJ2-3
d_gene: TRBD1
abundance: NA
v_gene: TRBV9

CDR3aa: CASRPEGQDRGQYF
CDR3nt: TGTGCCAGCAGGCCGGAGGGACAGGATCGAGGGCAGTACTTC
j_gene: TRBJ2-7
d_gene: TRBD1
abundance: NA
v_gene: TRBV11-1

CDR3aa: CASSSQTADPGTEAFF
CDR3nt: TGTGCCAGCAGCTCACAGACCGCCGACCCGGGCACTGAAGCTTTCTTT
j_gene: TRBJ1-1
d_gene: NA
abundance: NA
v_gene: TRBV5-5

CDR3aa: CASSDGGGSSYNEQFF
CDR3nt: TGTGCCAGCAGTGACGGGGGCGGCAGCTCCTACAATGAGCAGTTCTTC
j_gene: TRBJ2-1
d_gene: NA
abundance: once
v_gene: TRBV6-1

CDR3aa: CASSLAGKETQYF
CDR3nt: TGTGCCAGCAGCTTAGCAGGGAAAGAGACCCAGTACTTC
j_gene: TRBJ2-5
d_gene: NA
abundance: NA
v_gene: TRBV7-7

CDR3aa: CASRTGGPQHTQHF
CDR3nt: TGTGCCAGCCGGACAGGCGGACCCCAGCACACCCAGCATTTT
j_gene: TRBJ1-5
d_gene: TRBD1
abundance: once
v_gene: TRBV6-5